This TCR beta chain was captured by sequencing in a study of blood T cell repertoires in COVID-19. Original methodology: It was from reference gene primer amplification that nucleated cell counts were estimated. The table came from immunoSEQ multiplex PCR; TCRdb's copy has only in-frame clones and leaves some out. D and trimming come from the DNA, and the V and J calls and clone size come from that table. The sample holds fewer than 200,000 clones, approximately 84% seen once. Germline CDR1 LGHNA, CDR2 YSLEER. The V gene lost 2 bases and the J gene lost 3 bases, with 8 bases spanning the gap. This CDR3 comprises 13 residues.

This rearrangement joins TRBV4-3 to TRBJ2-7, with D maybe TRBD1 (6 bases). This sequence originates from a woman at least 80 years old with acute or convalescent COVID-19. Sequences were obtained from peripheral blood. The CDR3 DNA reads as TGCGCCAGCAGCCAACAACAGGGCTACGAGCAGTACTTC. Translating gives CASSQQQGYEQYF.